This TCR beta chain is from a study of monozygotic twins with inflammatory bowel disease (dated 2019 in TCRdb). Looking at the study overall: In total, 28 monozygotic twin pairs made up the full study: 19 Danish pairs, all IBD-discordant, plus nine German pairs, of which four were IBD-concordant and five were IBD-discordant. Each individual had, on average, about 151 000 unique TCRalpha sequences and 181 000 unique TCRbeta sequences available for analysis. Disease-associated traits were sought mainly through comparisons between IBD patients and their genetically identical healthy co-twins within discordant pairs. Broader findings and caveats from the paper: IBD patients had lower TCRbeta repertoire diversity, measured by the inverse Simpson index, than their healthy co-twins. Background noise and inter-individual variability may have been introduced into the repertoires by the differing immunosuppressive treatments among patients. Repertoire similarity did not differ between concordant and discordant twins, possibly due to limited statistical power. Fewer clonotypes were shared with other individuals by IBD patients than by healthy twins, most markedly in patients showing signs of disease activity. Different T cell subtypes could not be distinguished in the analysis. The results gave no support for a single strong signal or clonotype linked to IBD.

From each donor, a roughly 2.3 ml peripheral blood sample was collected into PAXgene tubes and stored at -80 degrees C. Without any T cell sorting, total RNA was extracted from whole blood using the PAXgene blood miRNA kit on an automated QIAcube. Peripheral blood from monozygotic twin pairs, either concordant or discordant for inflammatory bowel disease, underwent deep TCRalpha and TCRbeta repertoire profiling that used unique molecular barcoding. Smoking habits were recorded for all twin pairs, and each individual was classified as a current, former or never smoker. The germline V gene yields ENHRY for CDR1 and SYGVKD for CDR2. Inclusive of the bounding cysteine and phenylalanine, the CDR3 is 15 residues long. No DNA is recorded. A word on this clonotype: This receptor's antigen is unknown.

The library was generated by 5' RACE. For each TCR library, around 4,000 ng of total RNA was used. For each sample, cDNA was synthesized in eight separate reactions using SMARTScribe reverse transcriptase. Unique molecular identifiers containing a 6-nucleotide sample barcode were introduced through template switching during cDNA synthesis. TCRalpha and TCRbeta cDNA was amplified by two nested PCRs of approximately 17 and 9 cycles, with bead purification after each PCR. Before amplification, cDNA was treated with uracil DNA-glycosylase and purified using the QIAquick PCR purification kit. The second PCR was the step at which Illumina TruSeq-compatible adapters and sample-specific barcodes were added. TapeStation and Qubit were used to check library quality and concentration, and roughly 4.8 ng of each library went into the pool. Sequencing of the pooled libraries was done on an Illumina HiSeq2500 single-index Rapid Run using custom sequencing primers and 2 x 100 bp reads. In the original analysis: PCR and sequencing errors were corrected by UMI-based consensus assembly using MiGEC version 1.2.6. MiXCR version 2.1.1 was used to carry out V(D)J alignment, clonotype assembly and CDR3 extraction. Gene usage, clonotype sharing and MAIT/NKT TCR abundance were normalised by analysing the top 1000, 10 000 and 20 000 clonotypes per sample. After downsampling to 27 000 UMIs, diversity was calculated as the inverse Simpson index using the vegan R package. Statistical testing used paired Mann-Whitney U tests on the discordant twin pairs and applied Benjamini-Hochberg correction for multiple testing. Following reprocessing of the reads by TCRdb, the data hold one row per CDR3 protein sequence and no DNA is available. The V and J calls here are based on TCRdb, not the publication. In this sample's table one finds around 410,000 distinct CDR3 sequences. The ten largest clones take up 2% to 2.5% of the sample.

Sequencing was performed on blood. The chain was built from TRBV10-3 and TRBJ2-2. The sequence was obtained from a human donor with ulcerative colitis or Crohn's disease, or a healthy co-twin of an affected twin (not recorded which). CDR3 loop: CAISQISGNTGELFF.